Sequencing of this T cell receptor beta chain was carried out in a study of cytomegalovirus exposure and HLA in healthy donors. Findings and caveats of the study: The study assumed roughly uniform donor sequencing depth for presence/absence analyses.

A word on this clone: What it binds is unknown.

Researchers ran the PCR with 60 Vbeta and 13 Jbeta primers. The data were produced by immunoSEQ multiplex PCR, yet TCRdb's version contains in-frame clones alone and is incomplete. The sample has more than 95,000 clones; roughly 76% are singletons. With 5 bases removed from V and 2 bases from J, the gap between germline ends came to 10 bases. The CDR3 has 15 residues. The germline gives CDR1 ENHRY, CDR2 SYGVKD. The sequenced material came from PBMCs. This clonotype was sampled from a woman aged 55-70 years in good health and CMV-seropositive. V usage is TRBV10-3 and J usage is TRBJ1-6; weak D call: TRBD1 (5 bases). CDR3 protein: CAISQTVAYNSPLHF. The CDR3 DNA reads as TGTGCCATCAGTCAGACAGTCGCCTATAATTCACCCCTCCACTTT.